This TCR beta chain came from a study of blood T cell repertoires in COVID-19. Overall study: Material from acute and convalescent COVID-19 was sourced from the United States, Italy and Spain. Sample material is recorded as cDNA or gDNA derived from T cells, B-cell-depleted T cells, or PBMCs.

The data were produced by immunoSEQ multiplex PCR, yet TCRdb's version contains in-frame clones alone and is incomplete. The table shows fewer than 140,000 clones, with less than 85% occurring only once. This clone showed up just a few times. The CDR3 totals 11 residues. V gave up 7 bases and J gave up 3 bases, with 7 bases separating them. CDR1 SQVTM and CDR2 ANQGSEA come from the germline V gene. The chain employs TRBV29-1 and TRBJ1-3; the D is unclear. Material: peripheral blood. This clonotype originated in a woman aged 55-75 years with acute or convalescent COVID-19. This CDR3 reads CSASSGNTIYF. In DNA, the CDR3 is TGCAGCGCTTCGAGTGGAAACACCATATATTTT.